The 14 T cell receptor beta chains given below trace back to one sample, sequenced in a study of beta chain features in type 1 diabetes (dated by TCRdb to about 2018). General study outcomes and caveats: In all four CD4+ subsets, TCRB CDR3 length was moderately but significantly shorter in type 1 diabetes patients.

Libraries were made using the immunoSEQ multiplex PCR assay. The High Capacity cDNA Reverse Transcription Kit was used to reverse transcribe all of the isolated RNA, meaning that expressed TCRB transcripts were what got sequenced. Imported from immuneACCESS, the table was reduced by TCRdb to in-frame sequences with V and J called. These copies leave out some clones; in studies compared against another copy, an unresolved V gene accounts for under half, and the cause of the remainder is not known. The sample table holds 120,000 or so clones, of which around 15% were seen once. Less than 3% of the sample comes from the top ten. Their antigens are not known. Sequencing input: central memory CD4+ T cells from blood. These receptor sequences come from a man aged 30 to 45 with type 1 diabetes.

The chain links TRBV6-5 to TRBJ1-5; 9 positions match TRBD1. This CDR3 has 14 residues. Trimming took 4 bases from V and 3 from J; bases not matched to a gene: 1. Germline lookup yields CDR1 MNHEY and CDR2 SVGAGI. The CDR3 protein is CASSLQGANQPQHF. The CDR3 coding sequence is TGTGCCAGCAGTTTACAGGGGGCCAATCAGCCCCAGCATTTT.

This clone was counted only a few times. J is TRBJ2-7 and V is TRBV5-1; 9 nucleotides align to TRBD2. CDR3 length: 15 residues. Germline CDR1 is SGHRS and CDR2 is YFSETQ. V shed 1 base and J 3 bases; nucleotides not matched to a gene: 5. CDR3 residues: CASSLSGRPIYEQYF. CDR3 DNA sequence: TGCGCCAGCAGCTTGAGCGGGAGGCCAATCTACGAGCAGTACTTC.

This clone has just a few counts. The V and J genes are TRBV7-9 and TRBJ2-3; D possibly matches TRBD1 or TRBD2 (5 bases each). Germline values: CDR1 SEHNR, CDR2 FQNEAQ (reference sequence). There are 13 residues in the CDR3. V lost 0 bases and J lost 5, with 6 bases in between. The CDR3: CASSLAGVDTQYF. Written as DNA, the CDR3 is TGTGCCAGCAGCTTAGCGGGGGTAGATACGCAGTATTTT.

There are a few counts of this clone. The CDR3 region has the DNA TGTGCCAGCAGCAAGCTAGCGGGGGGTTTGGAGACCCAGTACTTC. Protein: CASSKLAGGLETQYF. The chain joins TRBV7-2 to TRBJ2-5, with 11 nucleotides matching TRBD2. The V segment lost 5 bases and the J segment 5 bases; nucleotides outside the gene matches: 7. This CDR3 is built from 15 residues. Germline loops: CDR1 SGHTA, CDR2 FQGNSA.

The chain recombines TRBV9 with TRBJ2-5, with TRBD2 matching 9 bases. The trim removed 3 bases at V and 4 bases at J, leaving 4 bases unmatched. The CDR3 contains 14 residues. Germline loops: CDR1 SGDLS, CDR2 YYNGEE. DNA for the CDR3: TGTGCCAGCAGCGAGCGGGGGGCTGGAGAGACCCAGTACTTC. Its translation: CASSERGAGETQYF.

J is TRBJ2-6 and V is TRBV5-4; possibly TRBD1 or TRBD2 for D (5 bases each). This CDR3 has 16 amino acids. CDR1 and CDR2 (germline): SGHNT, YYREEE (reference sequence). The V end lost 4 bases, the J end lost 3 bases, and 14 bases lay between the germline ends. This CDR3 reads CASSQARDGGANVLTF. The CDR3 DNA is TGTGCCAGCAGCCAGGCCAGGGACGGTGGGGCCAACGTCCTGACTTTC.

This clone showed up many times. The chain employs TRBV10-3 and TRBJ1-4, with D possibly matching TRBD1 (5 bases). Between the trimmed V and J ends, which lost 3 bases and 7 bases, there was a span of 12 bases. This CDR3 has 14 residues. The germline CDR1 and CDR2 sequences are ENHRY and SYGVKD. The CDR3 DNA reads TGTGCCATCAGTGACGGGCAGGGAGTTGAAAAACTGTTTTTT. Translated, it gives CAISDGQGVEKLFF.

The chain links TRBV5-1 to TRBJ2-5; the D is unclear. V was shortened by 2 bases and J by 0 bases, with 8 bases between the two germline ends. Germline CDR1 and CDR2: SGHRS and YFSETQ. This CDR3 has 14 residues. The chain's CDR3 is CASSFDGDQETQYF. In DNA form, the CDR3 reads TGCGCCAGCAGCTTTGATGGGGACCAAGAGACCCAGTACTTC.

This clone appeared a single time. The V and J genes are TRBV9 and TRBJ1-6; D might be TRBD1 (6 bases). Germline loops: CDR1 SGDLS, CDR2 YYNGEE. The CDR3 contains 18 residues. The V end lost 3 bases, the J end lost 9 bases, and 25 bases lay between the germline ends. DNA for the CDR3: TGTGCCAGCAGCGGACCCCGGACAGTAGGACGAGGATTTTCACCCCTCCACTTT. As protein: CASSGPRTVGRGFSPLHF. The full variable domain, completed using reference TRBV9 and TRBJ1-6, is DSGVTQTPKHLITATGQRVTLRCSPRSGDLSVYWYQQSLDQGLQFLIQYYNGEERAKGNILERFSAQQFPDLHSELNLSSLELGDSALYFCASSGPRTVGRGFSPLHFGNGTRLTVT.

In its sample, this clone was seen a few times. The rearrangement links TRBV18 to TRBJ2-7; TRBD1 matches at 12 bases. V dropped 3 bases and J dropped 4; count of bases not matched to a gene: 7. CDR3 length: 16 residues. Germline values: CDR1 KGHSH, CDR2 LQKENI. CDR3 DNA: TGTGCCAGCTCACCCCAGGGACAGGGGGCCCATTACGAGCAGTACTTC. Translating it yields CASSPQGQGAHYEQYF.

This clone was recorded a few times. The rearrangement uses TRBV29-1 and TRBJ2-5; D is uncertain. Germline CDR1 reads SQVTM; CDR2 reads ANQGSEA. The CDR3 extends over 11 amino acids. Trimming removed 2 bases at V and 4 bases at J, with 5 bases between. The CDR3 loop is CSVEMVETQYF. The CDR3 DNA sequence: TGCAGCGTTGAAATGGTAGAGACCCAGTACTTC.

This sequence joins TRBV6-1 and TRBJ2-6; 7 bases are shared with TRBD1. Trimming cost V 5 bases and J 2 bases; bases outside gene matches: 3. There are 15 residues in the CDR3. CDR1 and CDR2 from the germline V gene are MNHNS and SASEGT. The CDR3 region is CASSSDRAGANVLTF. The CDR3 nucleotides read TGTGCCAGCAGTTCTGACAGGGCTGGGGCCAACGTCCTGACTTTC.

The rearrangement uses TRBV7-2 and TRBJ1-2; D is undetermined. V lost 1 base, J lost 6 bases, and 9 bases lay in between. Germline V gene lookup returns CDR1 SGHTA and CDR2 FQGNSA. CDR3 length: 13 residues. The CDR3 DNA reads as TGTGCCAGCAGCTTAGGAGGGAAGGATGGCTACACCTTC. It codes for CASSLGGKDGYTF.

This chain links TRBV6-5 with TRBJ2-1; D might be TRBD2 (6 bases). The CDR3 is 13 amino acids. Germline CDR1 MNHEY, CDR2 SVGAGI. Trimming left V 8 bases short and J 5 bases short, with 13 bases between. DNA for the CDR3: TGTGCCAGCGCCGTCCCGGGGGACAATGAGCAGTTCTTC. Residues: CASAVPGDNEQFF.